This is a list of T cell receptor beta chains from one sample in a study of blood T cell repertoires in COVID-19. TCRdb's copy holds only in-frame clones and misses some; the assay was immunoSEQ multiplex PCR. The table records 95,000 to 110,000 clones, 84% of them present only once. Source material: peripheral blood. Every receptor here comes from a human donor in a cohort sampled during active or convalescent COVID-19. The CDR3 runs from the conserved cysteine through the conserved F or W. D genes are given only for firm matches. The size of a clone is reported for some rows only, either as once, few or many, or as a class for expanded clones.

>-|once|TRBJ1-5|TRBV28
CASSIEGVDKPQHF
TGTGCCAGCAGTATAGAAGGGGTTGACAAGCCCCAGCATTTT
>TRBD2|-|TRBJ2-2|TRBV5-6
CASSLRTSDQPDHRGAVF
TGTGCCAGCAGCTTGAGGACTAGCGACCAACCCGATCACCGGGGAGCTGTTTTT
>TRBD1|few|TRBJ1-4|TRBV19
CASSRTGQVYEKLFF
TGTGCCAGTAGTAGGACGGGACAGGTATATGAAAAACTGTTTTTT
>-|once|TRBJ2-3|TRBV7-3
CASSRTGNADTQYF
TGTGCCAGCAGCCGAACAGGGAACGCAGATACGCAGTATTTT
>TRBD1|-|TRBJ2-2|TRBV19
CASSEMDRVNTGELFF
TGTGCCAGTAGCGAGATGGACAGGGTGAACACCGGGGAGCTGTTTTTT
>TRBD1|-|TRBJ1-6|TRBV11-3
CASSIRDRENSPLHF
TGTGCCAGCAGCATCCGGGACAGGGAAAATTCACCCCTCCACTTT
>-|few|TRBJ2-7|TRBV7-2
CASSLEGQSGEQYF
TGTGCCAGCAGCTTAGAAGGCCAGTCCGGGGAGCAGTACTTC
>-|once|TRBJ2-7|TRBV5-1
CASSSSGNSYEQYF
TGCGCCAGCAGTTCATCGGGAAACTCCTACGAGCAGTACTTC
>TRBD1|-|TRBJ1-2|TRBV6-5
CASTWDRGTSAGYTF
TGTGCCAGCACTTGGGACAGGGGTACTTCCGCTGGCTACACCTTC
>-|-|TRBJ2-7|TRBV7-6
CASSLARGREQYF
TGTGCCAGCAGCCTAGCCCGAGGGCGGGAGCAGTACTTC
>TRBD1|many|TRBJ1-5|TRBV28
CASNLAQGENQPQHF
TGTGCCAGCAACCTAGCACAGGGGGAAAATCAGCCCCAGCATTTT
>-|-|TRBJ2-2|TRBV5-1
CASSLDRTGELFF
TGCGCCAGCAGCCTGGACCGGACCGGGGAGCTGTTTTTT
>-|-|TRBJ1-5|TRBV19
CASSIEASAGYSNQPQHF
TGTGCCAGTAGTATAGAGGCTTCCGCAGGATATAGCAATCAGCCCCAGCATTTT
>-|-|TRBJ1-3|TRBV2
CASSVFLGRGDTIYF
TGTGCCAGCAGTGTTTTTTTGGGCAGGGGAGACACCATATATTTT
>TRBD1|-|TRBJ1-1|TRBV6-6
CASSYDRVSTEAFF
TGTGCCAGCAGTTACGACAGGGTGAGCACTGAAGCTTTCTTT
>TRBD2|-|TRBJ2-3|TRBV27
CASSPTGGGTDTQYF
TGTGCCAGCAGTCCCACGGGGGGAGGCACAGATACGCAGTATTTT
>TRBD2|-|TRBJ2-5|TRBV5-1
CASRRGTSGQETQYF
TGCGCCAGCAGGCGCGGGACTAGTGGCCAAGAGACCCAGTACTTC
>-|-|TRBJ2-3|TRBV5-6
CASSLWAGSTDTQYF
TGTGCCAGCAGCTTGTGGGCAGGAAGCACAGATACGCAGTATTTT
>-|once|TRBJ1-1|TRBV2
CASSGDTGTEAFF
TGTGCCAGCAGTGGAGACACGGGAACTGAAGCTTTCTTT
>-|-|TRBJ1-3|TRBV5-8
CASSLLRGVSGNTIYF
TGTGCCAGCAGCTTGCTCAGGGGAGTCTCTGGAAACACCATATATTTT
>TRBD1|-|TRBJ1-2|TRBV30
CAWSHQGGSGYTF
TGTGCCTGGAGTCACCAAGGGGGCAGTGGCTACACCTTC
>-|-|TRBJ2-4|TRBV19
CASRIDRFSGIQYF
TGTGCCAGTAGAATCGACAGGTTTTCGGGCATTCAGTACTTC
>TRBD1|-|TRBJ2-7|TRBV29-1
CSVEWAGQGFPRQYF
TGCAGCGTTGAGTGGGCGGGACAGGGGTTCCCGAGGCAGTACTTC
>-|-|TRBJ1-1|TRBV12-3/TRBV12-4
CASSLGRNTEAFF
TGTGCCAGCAGTTTGGGCAGAAACACTGAAGCTTTCTTT
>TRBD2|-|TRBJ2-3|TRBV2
CASSTPERGITDTQYF
TGTGCCAGCAGCACACCTGAGCGGGGAATCACAGATACGCAGTATTTT
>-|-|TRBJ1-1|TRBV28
CASRVGDTEAFF
TGTGCCAGCAGGGTCGGGGATACTGAAGCTTTCTTT
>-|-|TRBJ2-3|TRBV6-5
CASRTIRTDTQYF
TGTGCCAGCAGAACAATCCGCACAGATACGCAGTATTTT
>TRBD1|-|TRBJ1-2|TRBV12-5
CASGDRDAYGYTF
TGTGCTAGTGGTGACAGGGATGCCTATGGCTACACCTTC
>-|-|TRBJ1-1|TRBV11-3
CASSYLTGTNEAFF
TGTGCCAGCAGTTACTTAACAGGGACGAATGAAGCTTTCTTT
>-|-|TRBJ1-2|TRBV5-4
CASSFLGGTYGYTF
TGTGCCAGCAGCTTTTTAGGGGGAACCTATGGCTACACCTTC
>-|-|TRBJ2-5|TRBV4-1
CASSQVSQGQETQYF
TGCGCCAGCAGCCAAGTGTCGCAGGGCCAAGAGACCCAGTACTTC
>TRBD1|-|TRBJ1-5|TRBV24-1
CATSEAGGAKGNQPQHF
TGTGCCACCAGTGAGGCAGGGGGTGCAAAAGGCAATCAGCCCCAGCATTTT
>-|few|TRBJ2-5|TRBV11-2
CASNNEEEETQYF
TGTGCCAGCAACAATGAGGAAGAAGAGACCCAGTACTTC
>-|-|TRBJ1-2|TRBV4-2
CASSQTPGRGRNYGYTF
TGTGCCAGCAGCCAAACTCCCGGGAGGGGCAGGAACTATGGCTACACCTTC
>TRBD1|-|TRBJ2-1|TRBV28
CASSPYRGRDNEQFF
TGTGCCAGCAGTCCATACAGGGGGCGCGACAATGAGCAGTTCTTC
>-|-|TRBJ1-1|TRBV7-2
CASSPGRNTEAFF
TGTGCCAGCAGTCCCGGGAGGAACACTGAAGCTTTCTTT
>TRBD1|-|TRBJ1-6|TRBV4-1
CASSQDRGFYNSPLHF
TGCGCCAGCAGCCAGGACAGGGGTTTTTATAATTCACCCCTCCACTTT
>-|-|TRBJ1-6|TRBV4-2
CASSQDPAPSGRSPLHF
TGTGCCAGCAGCCAAGATCCCGCCCCATCGGGTCGTTCACCCCTCCACTTT
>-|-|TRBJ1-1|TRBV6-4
CASSEAPGTEAFF
TGTGCCAGCAGTGAGGCCCCCGGGACAGAAGCTTTCTTT
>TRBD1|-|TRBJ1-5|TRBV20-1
CSASPRQGVWPQHF
TGCAGTGCTAGTCCACGACAGGGTGTATGGCCCCAGCATTTT
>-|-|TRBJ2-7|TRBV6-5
CASSPGHFSYEQYF
TGTGCCAGCAGCCCGGGACACTTTTCCTACGAGCAGTACTTC
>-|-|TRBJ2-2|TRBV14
CASSQVPGHTGELFF
TGTGCCAGCAGCCAAGTTCCAGGGCACACCGGGGAGCTGTTTTTT
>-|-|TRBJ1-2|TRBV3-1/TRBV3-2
CASSRQDSTNYGYTF
TGTGCCAGCAGCCGACAGGACAGTACTAACTATGGCTACACCTTC
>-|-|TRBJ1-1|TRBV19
CASVTGSTEAFF
TGTGCCAGTGTCACAGGAAGTACTGAAGCTTTCTTT
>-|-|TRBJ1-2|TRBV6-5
CASSYLSTRFSGYTF
TGTGCCAGCAGTTATCTGTCCACAAGATTTTCTGGCTACACCTTC
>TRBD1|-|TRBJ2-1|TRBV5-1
CASSLRRQGENEQFF
TGCGCCAGCAGCTTGCGACGACAGGGCGAAAATGAGCAGTTCTTC
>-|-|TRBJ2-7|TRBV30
CAWSVQRYEQYF
TGTGCCTGGAGTGTACAGCGGTACGAGCAGTACTTC